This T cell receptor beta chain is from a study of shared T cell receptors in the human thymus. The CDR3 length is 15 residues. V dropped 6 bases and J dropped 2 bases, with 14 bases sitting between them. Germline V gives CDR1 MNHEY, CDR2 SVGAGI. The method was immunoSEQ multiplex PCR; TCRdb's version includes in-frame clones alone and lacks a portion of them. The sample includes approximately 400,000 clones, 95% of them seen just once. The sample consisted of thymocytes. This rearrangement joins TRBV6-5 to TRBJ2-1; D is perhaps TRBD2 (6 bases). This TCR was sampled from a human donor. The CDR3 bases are TGTGCCAGCAGGTCTGCGGGGTGGGCCTACAATGAGCAGTTCTTC. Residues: CASRSAGWAYNEQFF.